A few counts support the clone carrying this T cell receptor beta chain. The antigen is not known. A multiplex PCR was run with 60 Vbeta primers and 13 Jbeta primers. Assay used: immunoSEQ multiplex PCR; TCRdb lists only in-frame clones, some missing. This sample has 250,000 to 300,000 clones, with nearly 95% found just once. This entry belongs to a study of cytomegalovirus exposure and HLA in healthy donors. Study-level results: Previously analyzed data showed that most TCR beta V segments were productive at a frequency of about 87% or about 30%. Presence/absence analyses rested on an assumption that sequencing depth was roughly uniform across donors.

The V and J ends lost 8 bases and 0 bases respectively, with 8 bases between them. The CDR3 spans 13 residues. Germline assignment: CDR1 MNHNS and CDR2 SASEGT. The sample consisted of PBMCs. The chain couples TRBV6-1 to TRBJ1-3; possible D gene TRBD1, 5 bases. This TCR was sampled from a girl aged 2-10 years in good health and CMV-seronegative. DNA of the CDR3: TGTGCCAGCGAAGGGGCCTCTGGAAACACCATATATTTT. This codes for CASEGASGNTIYF.